This T cell receptor beta chain came from a study of blood T cells in healthy people across ages. Study observations and caveats: Whereas aged donors had fewer naive CD4+ cells, long-lived donors had more of them and higher diversity.

Trimming shortened V by 5 bases and J by 3 bases, and 15 bases separated the two germline ends. CDR3 length: 15 residues. A second PCR of roughly 7 to 11 cycles used a sample-barcoded 5' primer and a J-beta primer mix. Template switching added a 12-random-nucleotide identifier to every cDNA molecule. TCRdb itself ran the 5' RACE reads through MiXCR, one entry per CDR3 protein. The sample has 2 million or so distinct CDR3 sequences; about 50% are singletons. Concerning this clonotype itself: The antigen remains unidentified.

Sequenced: blood. The sequence was obtained from a woman in her thirties or forties in good health. The gene calls are TRBV12-3 or TRBV12-4 and TRBJ2-3, with a possible D match to TRBD1 (6 bases). CDR3 sequence: CASSPPSTGTDTQYF. The CDR3 DNA follows: TGTGCCAGCAGTCCGCCGAGCACAGGGACAGATACGCAGTATTTT.